Below are 31 T cell receptor beta chains sequenced from a single sample in a study of early T cells in non-severe SARS-CoV-2 infection (TCRdb year 2021). The library was produced with 5' RACE. The sequencer was a NextSeq 500. TCRdb trimmed public reads at Q25 via fastp, called clones via MiXCR and kept in-frame beta chains. Identical CDR3 protein sequences are pooled into one entry, listed with their most common genes and DNA. The sample table contains more than 75,000 distinct CDR3 sequences; only one count was recorded for under 15% of them. Roughly 6% of the sample comes from the top ten. The sequenced sample was whole blood. These receptor sequences come from an adult who was a healthcare worker with PCR-confirmed SARS-CoV-2 infection or an uninfected control (not recorded which).

The rearrangement links TRBV6-2 or TRBV6-3 to TRBJ1-2; possible D gene TRBD1, 6 bases. The CDR3 loop spans 16 amino acids. Looked up from germline, CDR1 is MNHEY and CDR2 is SVGEGT. With 3 bases removed from V and 5 bases from J, the gap between germline ends came to 19 bases. The CDR3 protein is CASSYTSTGSVYGYTF. Here the CDR3 DNA reads TGTGCCAGCAGTTATACGTCCACAGGGTCGGTATATGGCTACACCTTC.

This clonotype was counted many times. The CDR3 DNA is TGTGCCAGCAGCTCCGACAGAACCATGAACACTGAAGCTTTCTTT. Translating it yields CASSSDRTMNTEAFF. The chain uses TRBV7-3 and TRBJ1-1; tentatively, D is TRBD1 (5 bases). V lost 4 bases to trimming and J lost 0 bases, with 12 bases between them. CDR3 length: 15 residues. CDR1 is SGHTA, CDR2 FQGTGA, per germline.

V gene TRBV20-1 combines with J gene TRBJ2-4; 13 bases align to TRBD2. V was pared by 6 bases and J by 0 bases, with 11 bases of the junction left unmatched. Germline V gene sequence: CDR1 DFQATT, CDR2 SNEGSKA (reference sequence). This CDR3 comprises 18 residues. The CDR3 sequence: CSALRTSGGPLAKNIQYF. CDR3 coding DNA: TGCAGTGCCCTCCGGACTAGCGGGGGACCCTTAGCCAAAAACATTCAGTACTTC.

This clonotype was observed a handful of times. The chain couples TRBV27 to TRBJ1-2; TRBD1 is a possible D gene (6 bases). V was trimmed by 2 bases and J by 7 bases, leaving 8 bases between them. Germline V gene sequence: CDR1 MNHEY, CDR2 SMNVEV (reference sequence). This CDR3 contains 12 residues. The DNA for the CDR3 is TGTGCCAGCAGTTTACAGGGGTCTGGCTACACCTTC. Translated, it gives CASSLQGSGYTF.

This clonotype was seen repeatedly, ten times or more. Here the CDR3 DNA reads TGCGCCAGCAGCTTGTGGGACAGTGAAACTGAAGCTTTCTTT. Amino acids: CASSLWDSETEAFF. The chain joins TRBV5-1 to TRBJ1-1, with 7 nucleotides matching TRBD1. Germline values: CDR1 SGHRS, CDR2 YFSETQ. The V segment lost 1 base and the J segment 5 bases; nucleotides outside the gene matches: 5. The CDR3 has 14 amino acids.

The chain is built from TRBV5-1 and TRBJ1-3, with D maybe TRBD1 (5 bases). Trimming took off 0 bases at V and 0 bases at J, with 10 bases between the two ends. There are 16 residues in the CDR3. The germline V gene has CDR1 SGHRS and CDR2 YFSETQ. The CDR3 sequence: CASSLVADSSGNTIYF. The CDR3 DNA reads TGCGCCAGCAGCTTGGTGGCTGACAGCTCTGGAAACACCATATATTTT.

This clonotype came up a few times. J is TRBJ2-7 and V is TRBV7-6; 16 bases line up with TRBD2. J gave up 3 bases and V 0 bases, and 8 bases lay outside the gene matches. CDR3 size: 19 residues. Per germline, CDR1 SGHVS and CDR2 FNYEAQ. The CDR3 region is CASSLALGLAGGPYYEQYF. The CDR3 DNA follows: TGTGCCAGCAGCTTAGCGCTGGGACTAGCGGGAGGGCCCTACTACGAGCAGTACTTC.

This clonotype was counted a few times. The V gene is TRBV28, the J gene TRBJ2-3, with no clear D. Per germline, CDR1 MDHEN and CDR2 SYDVKM. Trimming stripped 6 bases from V and 1 base from J, with 8 bases between. The CDR3 contains 13 residues. The CDR3 loop is CASSGWRTDTQYF. For the CDR3, the DNA is TGTGCCAGCAGCGGATGGCGCACAGATACGCAGTATTTT. Using reference TRBV28 and TRBJ2-3 for the parts outside the CDR3, the full variable domain is DVKVTQSSRYLVKRTGEKVFLECVQDMDHENMFWYRQDPGLGLRLIYFSYDVKMKEKGDIPEGYSVSREKKERFSLILESASTNQTSMYLCASSGWRTDTQYFGPGTRLTVL.

V gene TRBV4-1 combines with J gene TRBJ2-1; D gene unclear. With 4 bases removed from V and 7 bases from J, the gap between germline ends came to 11 bases. The germline gives CDR1 MGHRA, CDR2 YSYEKL. The CDR3 consists of 13 residues. CDR3: CASSLSNENEQFF. The CDR3 nucleotides are TGCGCCAGCAGCCTATCGAACGAGAATGAGCAGTTCTTC.

This clonotype was observed many times. The V and J genes are TRBV5-1 and TRBJ2-3, with 7 nucleotides matching TRBD1. Trimming removed 1 base from V and 6 bases from J; junction bases left unmatched: 8. This CDR3 region has 15 residues. Germline lookup yields CDR1 SGHRS and CDR2 YFSETQ. This CDR3 reads CASSLTGARRDTQYF. In DNA, the CDR3 is TGCGCCAGCAGCTTGACAGGGGCTAGAAGGGATACGCAGTATTTT. The complete variable domain, with remaining parts taken from reference TRBV5-1 and TRBJ2-3, reads KAGVTQTPRYLIKTRGQQVTLSCSPISGHRSVSWYQQTPGQGLQFLFEYFSETQRNKGNFPGRFSGRQFSNSRSEMNVSTLELGDSALYLCASSLTGARRDTQYFGPGTRLTVL.

The J gene is TRBJ2-7, the V gene TRBV29-1, with D perhaps matching TRBD2 (5 bases). CDR1 and CDR2 from the germline V gene are SQVTM and ANQGSEA. The CDR3 is made up of 11 amino acids. Trimming stripped 1 base from V and 5 bases from J, with 6 bases between. DNA for the CDR3: TGCAGCGTTGAAGCGGGGAACGAGCAGTACTTC. The encoded protein is CSVEAGNEQYF.

The sample holds a few counts of this clonotype. The chain links TRBV2 to TRBJ2-2; D is perhaps TRBD1 (6 bases). The germline V and J ends were trimmed by 6 bases and 6 bases, with 17 bases remaining between them. The CDR3 extends over 15 amino acids. Germline V CDR1 and CDR2: SNHLY, FYNNEI. CDR3 sequence: CASRGPWAGAGELFF. DNA of the CDR3: TGTGCCAGCAGGGGTCCCTGGGCAGGGGCCGGGGAGCTGTTTTTT.

This chain joins TRBV5-1 and TRBJ1-4; D is possibly TRBD1 (5 bases). Germline loops: CDR1 SGHRS, CDR2 YFSETQ. The CDR3 runs to 14 residues. The V and J ends lost 7 bases and 10 bases respectively, with 20 bases between them. CDR3 region: CASCPSEGAGKLFF. DNA for the CDR3: TGCGCCAGCTGCCCCTCGGAAGGGGCCGGAAAACTGTTTTTT.

In the case of this clonotype: A junction end diverges from the germline sequence, so it may reflect a read error. The V call is TRBV5-1, the J call TRBJ1-1; D is unclear. The CDR3 has 13 amino acids. Per germline, CDR1 SGHRS and CDR2 YFSETQ. The CDR3 DNA follows: TGTGCCAGCAGCTTAGCAGTTAACACTGAAGCTTTCTTT. This translates into CASSLAVNTEAFF.

The chain couples TRBV29-1 to TRBJ2-7; a possible D gene is TRBD1 (6 bases). The germline V gene encodes CDR1 SQVTM and CDR2 ANQGSEA. This CDR3 has 12 residues. Trimming removed 6 bases from V and 2 bases from J, with 11 bases in between. The CDR3 DNA reads TGCAGCGTGGCCGGACAGACCTACGAGCAGTACTTC. It specifies CSVAGQTYEQYF.

The rearrangement joins TRBV12-3 or TRBV12-4 to TRBJ1-1; 7 bases map to TRBD1. J lost 5 bases, V lost 3 bases, and 6 bases had no gene match. This CDR3 region has 14 residues. CDR3 protein: CASSFGGGRTEAFF. For the CDR3, the DNA is TGTGCCAGCAGTTTCGGAGGGGGCAGGACTGAAGCTTTCTTT.

Ten or more counts support this clonotype. V usage is TRBV3-1 and J usage is TRBJ2-1; the match to TRBD1 covers 7 bases. CDR1 is LGHDT, CDR2 YNNKEL, per germline (reference sequence). Trimming cost V 5 bases and J 9 bases; bases outside gene matches: 10. The CDR3 has 14 amino acids. CDR3 nucleotide sequence: TGTGCCAGCAGCTCCCCCCTATCAGGGGGTGAGCAGTTCTTC. Translated, it gives CASSSPLSGGEQFF.

This clonotype was seen only a few times. The rearrangement uses TRBV9 and TRBJ2-5; 9 nucleotides match TRBD1. After removal of 4 bases from V and 0 bases from J, the junction contained 7 bases not matched to a gene. The CDR3 extends over 16 amino acids. Germline V gene lookup returns CDR1 SGDLS and CDR2 YYNGEE. This chain's CDR3 is CASSLSGTGYQETQYF. The CDR3 DNA sequence: TGTGCCAGCAGCCTTTCCGGGACAGGGTACCAAGAGACCCAGTACTTC.

The J gene is TRBJ1-5, the V gene TRBV6-5, with 8 bases lining up with TRBD1. The CDR3 is 15 residues long. The germline V gene has CDR1 MNHEY and CDR2 SVGAGI. V was clipped by 5 bases and J by 2 bases; unmatched bases: 5. CDR3 sequence reads: CASSRDRGGNQPQHF. The CDR3 bases are TGTGCCAGCAGTCGTGACAGGGGAGGCAATCAGCCCCAGCATTTT.

The chain uses TRBV7-9 and TRBJ1-2; tentative D call: TRBD1 (5 bases). The germline gives CDR1 SEHNR, CDR2 FQNEAQ (reference sequence). The V gene lost 3 bases and the J gene lost 5 bases, with 13 bases spanning the gap. The CDR3 is 14 amino acids. CDR3 sequence: CASSFETARYGYTF. For the CDR3, the DNA is TGTGCCAGCAGCTTTGAGACAGCCCGATATGGCTACACCTTC. Using reference TRBV7-9 and TRBJ1-2 for the parts outside the CDR3, the full variable domain is DTGVSQNPRHKITKRGQNVTFRCDPISEHNRLYWYRQTLGQGPEFLTYFQNEAQLEKSRLLSDRFSAERPKGSFSTLEIQRTEQGDSAMYLCASSFETARYGYTFGSGTRLTVV.

The chain joins TRBV7-3 to TRBJ1-1; unclear D gene. V shed 3 bases and J shed 10 bases, with 9 bases lying between them. CDR1 and CDR2 (germline): SGHTA, FQGTGA. This CDR3 is 11 amino acids long. CDR3 bases: TGTGCCAGCAGCTTGAGGATAGGAGCTTTCTTT. Protein product: CASSLRIGAFF. The complete variable domain, with remaining parts taken from reference TRBV7-3 and TRBJ1-1, reads GAGVSQTPSNKVTEKGKYVELRCDPISGHTALYWYRQSLGQGPEFLIYFQGTGAADDSGLPNDRFFAVRPEGSVSTLKIQRTERGDSAVYLCASSLRIGAFFGQGTRLTVV.

This clonotype occurred many times. The V gene is TRBV18, the J gene TRBJ1-3, with no clear D. V lost 1 base and J lost 2, with 15 bases in between. The CDR3 runs to 17 residues. Germline-derived CDR1 and CDR2 are KGHSH and LQKENI. The CDR3 sequence is CASSPQAGVGPGNTIYF. The CDR3, as DNA: TGTGCCAGCTCACCACAGGCCGGCGTGGGCCCTGGAAACACCATATATTTT.

This clonotype has ten or more counts. The rearrangement joins TRBV5-4 to TRBJ2-1, with TRBD1 matching over 9 bases. J gave up 2 bases and V 3 bases, and 3 bases lay outside the gene matches. Germline CDR1 is SGHNT and CDR2 is YYREEE (reference sequence). The CDR3 is made up of 15 amino acids. Here the CDR3 reads CASSSRQGAYNEQFF. The CDR3 DNA sequence: TGTGCCAGCAGCTCGAGACAGGGGGCCTACAATGAGCAGTTCTTC.

Many counts were recorded for this clonotype. This chain links TRBV10-3 with TRBJ1-1, with 10 bases matching TRBD1. CDR3 length equals 14 residues. Germline trimming cut 6 bases from V and 2 bases from J; bases unmatched to any gene: 3. Germline loops: CDR1 ENHRY, CDR2 SYGVKD. The chain's CDR3 is CAIRGTGENTEAFF. In DNA, the CDR3 is TGTGCCATCAGGGGGACAGGGGAAAACACTGAAGCTTTCTTT.

V and J are TRBV29-1 and TRBJ2-7; tentatively, D is TRBD1 (5 bases). V was shortened by 1 base and J by 4 bases, with 11 bases between the two germline ends. Germline assignment: CDR1 SQVTM and CDR2 ANQGSEA. This CDR3 has 13 residues. The CDR3 here is CSVEGHSGYEQYF. DNA for the CDR3: TGCAGCGTTGAAGGTCATTCAGGGTACGAGCAGTACTTC.

The gene calls are TRBV6-5 and TRBJ1-2; D ambiguous. The CDR3 runs to 15 residues. CDR1 and CDR2 from the germline V gene are MNHEY and SVGAGI. V lost 1 base, J lost 1 base, and 10 bases lay in between. The CDR3 DNA follows: TGTGCCAGCAGTTACTTGGGATCTGGTAACTATGGCTACACCTTC. Amino acid sequence: CASSYLGSGNYGYTF.

There are a few counts of this clonotype. The chain has TRBV6-1 and TRBJ1-4; D is undetermined. Per the germline V gene, CDR1 is MNHNS and CDR2 is SASEGT. The V end lost 5 bases, the J end lost 7 bases, and 14 bases lay between the germline ends. The CDR3 extends over 14 amino acids. CDR3 coding DNA: TGTGCCAGCAGTACCCCTGCCGAAGGTGAAAAACTGTTTTTT. This translates into CASSTPAEGEKLFF.

Ten or more counts support this clonotype. The V call is TRBV11-2, the J call TRBJ2-5, with a weak D call TRBD2 (5 bases). CDR3 length equals 14 residues. V gave up 5 bases and J gave up 0 bases, with 10 bases separating them. The germline CDR1 and CDR2 sequences are SGHAT and FQNNGV. CDR3 residues: CASSPGLDQETQYF. CDR3 bases: TGTGCCAGCAGCCCCGGACTCGACCAAGAGACCCAGTACTTC. Looking up the rest from reference TRBV11-2 and TRBJ2-5 gives the full variable domain: EAGVAQSPRYKIIEKRQSVAFWCNPISGHATLYWYQQILGQGPKLLIQFQNNGVVDDSQLPKDRFSAERLKGVDSTLKIQPAKLEDSAVYLCASSPGLDQETQYFGPGTRLLVL.

This clonotype was seen many times. The chain links TRBV5-6 to TRBJ1-3; D remains ambiguous. V dropped 0 bases and J dropped 0 bases, with 10 bases sitting between them. The CDR3 extends over 16 amino acids. The germline CDR1 and CDR2 sequences are SGHDT and YYEEEE. The chain's CDR3 is CASSLVPFLSGNTIYF. The CDR3 nucleotides are TGTGCCAGCAGCTTGGTGCCCTTCCTCTCTGGAAACACCATATATTTT.

In this sample, this clonotype turned up many times. The chain carries TRBV10-3 and TRBJ1-1, with TRBD1 as a possible D gene (6 bases). The CDR3 spans 14 residues. V dropped 3 bases and J dropped 5 bases, with 13 bases sitting between them. Germline V gives CDR1 ENHRY, CDR2 SYGVKD. CDR3 loop: CAISDPRGGTEAFF. CDR3 DNA sequence: TGTGCCATCAGTGATCCACGAGGGGGGACTGAAGCTTTCTTT.

This clonotype showed up just a few times. The chain recombines TRBV2 with TRBJ2-6, with 7 bases lining up with TRBD1. The J segment lost 16 bases and the V segment lost 9 bases, leaving 12 bases of the junction unmatched. CDR3 length: 12 amino acids. Germline V gives CDR1 SNHLY, CDR2 FYNNEI. This chain's CDR3 is CARRRDSRRLTF. CDR3 DNA: TGTGCCAGAAGACGGGACAGCCGGAGACTGACTTTC.